Sequencing of this T cell receptor beta chain was carried out in a study of radiation and T cells in renal cell carcinoma. Overall study: Nephrectomy followed 15 Gy stereotactic body radiation by 4 weeks. Findings and caveats of the study: Without pretreatment biopsies, baseline tumor clonotype presence was undetermined.

Time point: baseline pretreatment blood. Indicated treatment: 15 Gy SBRT to primary tumor, nephrectomy 4 weeks later. Radiation-treated patients gave blood at baseline, week 2 and week 4. This renal cell carcinoma was of the clear cell type. V was cut by 8 bases and J by 2 bases, with 13 bases left in between. From germline, CDR1 is SNHLY and CDR2 FYNNEI. The length of the CDR3 is 14 residues. For this clone: Its antigen remains unidentified.

Measured with immunoSEQ multiplex PCR; TCRdb has only the in-frame clones, and not every one. Counted here are some 150,000 clones, approximately 82% occurring once; the ten biggest clones make up around a quarter. The V call is TRBV2, the J call TRBJ1-5; D is possibly TRBD1 (6 bases). The starting material was blood, obtained from a patient whose treatment included radiotherapy and nephrectomy. This sequence was found in a woman between 45 and 60 years old with renal cell carcinoma. The CDR3 loop is CASSRGGGNQPQHF. DNA of the CDR3: TGTGCCAGCTCAAGAGGGGGTGGCAATCAGCCCCAGCATTTT.